Sequencing of this TCR beta chain was carried out in a study of blood T cell repertoires in COVID-19. Study overall: COVID-19 samples collected from the United States, Italy and Spain covered acute and convalescent phases. Sources were T cells, B-cell-depleted T cells, or PBMCs; the material itself was cDNA or gDNA.

Study processing details: Amplifying reference gene primers gave estimates of nucleated cell counts. Data came from immunoSEQ multiplex PCR; TCRdb stores just in-frame clones and leaves some out. V and J calls and clone size are as listed in that table; D and trimming were resolved from the DNA. This table has about 230,000 clones, approximately 87% appearing once. The origin of this receptor is a woman in her seventies with active or convalescent COVID-19. Sequencing was performed on peripheral blood.

The CDR3 region has the DNA TGTGCCAGCAGGGACAGGGGGCCAGAAGGCTACACCTTC. It translates to CASRDRGPEGYTF. This chain uses TRBV2 with TRBJ1-2; 11 bases map to TRBD1. Germline CDR1 SNHLY, CDR2 FYNNEI. This CDR3 contains 13 residues. With V trimmed by 6 bases and J by 8 bases, 5 bases remained unmatched.